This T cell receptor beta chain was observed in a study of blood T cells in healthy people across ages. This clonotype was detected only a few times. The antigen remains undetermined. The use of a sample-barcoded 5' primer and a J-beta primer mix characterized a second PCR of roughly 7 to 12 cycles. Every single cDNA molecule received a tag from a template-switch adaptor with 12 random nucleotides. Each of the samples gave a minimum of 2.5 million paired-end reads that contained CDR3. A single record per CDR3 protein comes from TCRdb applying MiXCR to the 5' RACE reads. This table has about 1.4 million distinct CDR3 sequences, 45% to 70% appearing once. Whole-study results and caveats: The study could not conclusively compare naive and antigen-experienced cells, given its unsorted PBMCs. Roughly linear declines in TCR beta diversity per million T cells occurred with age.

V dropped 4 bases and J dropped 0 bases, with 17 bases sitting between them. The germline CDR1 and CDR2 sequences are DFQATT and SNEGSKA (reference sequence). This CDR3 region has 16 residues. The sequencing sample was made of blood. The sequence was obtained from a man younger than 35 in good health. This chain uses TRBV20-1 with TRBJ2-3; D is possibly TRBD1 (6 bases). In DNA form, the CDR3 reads TGCAGTGCTACCCATGGGGGCAGATCAAGCACAGATACGCAGTATTTT. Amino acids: CSATHGGRSSTDTQYF.